This entry is about one T cell receptor beta chain. The record originates from a study of technical replicates of blood from several donors. The CDR3 length is 12 residues. V was clipped by 6 bases and J by 2 bases, with 6 bases between them. Germline values: CDR1 LGHNA, CDR2 YNFKEQ. Sequencing was performed with immunoSEQ multiplex PCR; in TCRdb, only in-frame clones are kept and a portion is missing. The sample carries about 88,000 clones, approximately 95% recorded once. The specimen sequenced was T cells isolated from PBMCs. The V call is TRBV4-2, the J call TRBJ2-3; D is unclear. The receptor comes from a human donor in good health. The DNA of the CDR3 is TGTGCCAGCAGGTCTACCACAGATACGCAGTATTTT. Amino acids: CASRSTTDTQYF.